This TCR beta chain was identified during a study of cytomegalovirus exposure and HLA in healthy donors. Overall study context: Clustering assigned 81% of the approximately 390 genotyped donors to the Caucasian-associated ancestry cluster.

Whole-study results and caveats: DRB1 had the most TCR associations and HLA-C the fewest, a later analysis found, with rates varying by HLA locus. Association of 16,951 TCR beta sequences with HLA alleles was found at 0.05 false discovery rate in a later analysis. CMV antigen specificity was confirmed in vitro for three CMV-associated chains.

Turning to this clone: Its antigen is still unknown.

Vbeta (60) and Jbeta (13) primers were used in the PCR. Method: immunoSEQ multiplex PCR; TCRdb's copy keeps in-frame clones and lacks some. Of about 130,000 clones listed, under 90% are singletons. Sequencing was carried out using PBMCs. The source is a middle-aged woman in good health and CMV-seropositive.

The CDR3 DNA follows: TGTGCCAGCAGCTTAGGCTCAGATTCCTACGAGCAGTACTTC. It specifies CASSLGSDSYEQYF. The chain employs TRBV7-2 and TRBJ2-7; D remains ambiguous. CDR1 is SGHTA, CDR2 FQGNSA, per germline. The CDR3 spans 14 residues. V lost 1 base, J lost 1 base, and 8 bases lay in between. Full variable domain (remainder filled in from reference TRBV7-2 and TRBJ2-7): GAGVSQSPSNKVTEKGKDVELRCDPISGHTALYWYRQSLGQGLEFLIYFQGNSAPDKSGLPSDRFSAERTGGSVSTLTIQRTQQEDSAVYLCASSLGSDSYEQYFGPGTRLTVT.